Each of the 23 T cell receptor beta chains below was sequenced from the same sample in a study of beta chain features in type 1 diabetes. Study outcomes and limitations: For Type 1 diabetes patients, all four CD4+ subsets carried TCRB CDR3s that were moderately but significantly shorter.

As every portion of the isolated RNA was reverse transcribed, the sequencing read expressed TCRB transcripts. Here immunoSEQ multiplex PCR was the method, and the copy in TCRdb shows in-frame clones only, minus some. There are 500,000 to 800,000 clones in the sample; around 12% occur only once, and more than 0.1% lies in the top ten. These receptors have no identified antigens. The sample consisted of naive CD4+ T cells from blood. The receptors were gathered from a young man with type 1 diabetes.

This clone was found once. The V call is TRBV4-2, the J call TRBJ1-5; no clear D gene. The CDR3 has 15 residues. Germline values: CDR1 LGHNA, CDR2 YNFKEQ. Trimming took off 0 bases at V and 3 bases at J, with 9 bases between the two ends. The CDR3 is CASSQDPTVNQPQHF. CDR3 bases: TGTGCCAGCAGCCAAGATCCGACGGTCAATCAGCCCCAGCATTTT.

The chain links TRBV9 to TRBJ1-1; no clear D. Germline assignment: CDR1 SGDLS and CDR2 YYNGEE. Deletions cut 4 bases from V and 1 base from J, with 11 bases between. The CDR3 runs to 14 residues. CDR3 loop: CASSPITANTEAFF. The CDR3 bases are TGTGCCAGCAGCCCAATTACAGCGAACACTGAAGCTTTCTTT. The variable domain in full, completed from reference TRBV9 and TRBJ1-1, reads DSGVTQTPKHLITATGQRVTLRCSPRSGDLSVYWYQQSLDQGLQFLIQYYNGEERAKGNILERFSAQQFPDLHSELNLSSLELGDSALYFCASSPITANTEAFFGQGTRLTVV.

The chain joins TRBV7-2 to TRBJ2-2, with D uncertain. Between the trimmed V and J ends, which lost 5 bases and 5 bases, there was a span of 12 bases. The CDR3 length is 14 residues. Germline V lookup: CDR1 SGHTA, CDR2 FQGNSA. In DNA form, the CDR3 reads TGTGCCAGCAGCGGGCAACTGACAACCGGGGAGCTGTTTTTT. Translation gives CASSGQLTTGELFF.

In this sample, this clone turned up a few times. The chain is built from TRBV14 and TRBJ1-2; possible D gene TRBD1, 5 bases. Trimming left V 1 base short and J 6 bases short, with 9 bases between. The CDR3 has 13 residues. Germline V lookup: CDR1 SGHDN, CDR2 FVKESK. The CDR3 sequence: CASSQVEGHGYTF. The CDR3 DNA sequence: TGTGCCAGCAGCCAAGTAGAGGGGCATGGCTACACCTTC.

The chain's CDR3 is CAWQGGEKLFF. CDR3 sequence (DNA): TGTGCCTGGCAGGGGGGTGAAAAACTGTTTTTT. The rearrangement uses TRBV30 and TRBJ1-4; 7 bases line up with TRBD1. The CDR3 is made up of 11 amino acids. Germline lookup yields CDR1 GTSNPN and CDR2 SVGIG (reference sequence). The V gene end was trimmed by 5 bases and the J gene end by 7 bases; junction bases not matched to a gene: 1.

This clone was observed a handful of times. Written as DNA, the CDR3 is TGCGCCAGCAGCTTGAGAGGAGAGACTGAAGCTTTCTTT. It encodes CASSLRGETEAFF. The V gene is TRBV5-1, the J gene TRBJ1-1; D unresolved. Germline V lookup: CDR1 SGHRS, CDR2 YFSETQ. V lost 1 base and J 5 bases, leaving 9 bases between the germline ends. The CDR3 spans 13 residues.

Points on this clone: One end of the junction does not line up with germline, which may come from a read error. The chain uses TRBV7-9 and TRBJ2-5; D perhaps matches TRBD1 (5 bases). The CDR3 is made up of 11 amino acids. The germline V gene encodes CDR1 SEHNR and CDR2 FQNEAQ (reference sequence). The CDR3 is CASSLSVTENF. For the CDR3, the DNA is TGTGCCAGCAGCTTATCTGTGACAGAGAACTTC.

CDR3 in DNA: TGCGCCAGCAGCCAAACAGGGGACTATGGCTACACCTTC. Its translation: CASSQTGDYGYTF. This rearrangement joins TRBV4-3 to TRBJ1-2, with 7 bases lining up with TRBD1. Germline values: CDR1 LGHNA, CDR2 YSLEER. Losses at the gene ends were 2 bases for V and 3 bases for J; bases not matched to a gene: 0. The CDR3 length is 13 residues.

The chain has TRBV2 and TRBJ2-1, with 11 bases that match TRBD2. CDR1 is SNHLY, CDR2 FYNNEI, per germline. V was clipped by 2 bases and J by 7 bases; unmatched bases: 4. The CDR3 has 15 amino acids. The CDR3 sequence: CASSESSGGMNEQFF. The CDR3 DNA reads as TGTGCCAGCAGTGAATCTAGCGGGGGGATGAATGAGCAGTTCTTC.

This clone was found a few times. The rearrangement links TRBV7-2 to TRBJ2-7, with D unresolved. The CDR3 covers 13 residues. Germline V gene data show CDR1 as SGHTA and CDR2 as FQGNSA. Trimming left V 4 bases short and J 3 bases short, with 10 bases between. In nucleotides, the CDR3 is TGTGCCAGCAGCTCCCCCTCGGGCTACGAGCAGTACTTC. It codes for CASSSPSGYEQYF.

This clone was counted between two and nine times. This chain links TRBV28 with TRBJ1-4; D is possibly TRBD1 (6 bases). The CDR3 runs to 17 residues. Germline lookup yields CDR1 MDHEN and CDR2 SYDVKM. V was pared by 4 bases and J by 8 bases, with 23 bases between. CDR3 residues: CASSSPSGTPQGEKLFF. DNA for the CDR3: TGTGCCAGCAGTTCTCCCTCCGGGACCCCCCAGGGGGAAAAACTGTTTTTT.

The CDR3 DNA sequence: TGTGCCACCAGCAGGAACGGGGCCTCGGGCACAGATACGCAGTATTTT. It yields the protein CATSRNGASGTDTQYF. The chain employs TRBV15 and TRBJ2-3, with D tentatively TRBD1 or TRBD2 (5 bases each). The germline V and J ends were trimmed by 3 bases and 1 base, with 14 bases remaining between them. CDR3 length: 16 residues. The germline V gene has CDR1 LNHNV and CDR2 YYDKDF (reference sequence). Variable domain in full (rest from reference TRBV15 and TRBJ2-3): DAMVIQNPRYQVTQFGKPVTLSCSQTLNHNVMYWYQQKSSQAPKLLFHYYDKDFNNEADTPDNFQSRRPNTSFCFLDIRSPGLGDTAMYLCATSRNGASGTDTQYFGPGTRLTVL.

This clone was found a few times. The chain combines TRBV7-6 with TRBJ1-3; 8 bases line up with TRBD1. With V trimmed by 4 bases and J by 0 bases, 5 bases remained unmatched. The CDR3 length is 16 residues. Germline V gene data show CDR1 as SGHVS and CDR2 as FNYEAQ. The CDR3 is CASSSSTGGSGNTIYF. CDR3 coding DNA: TGTGCCAGCAGCTCGTCTACAGGGGGCTCTGGAAACACCATATATTTT. The full variable domain, completed using reference TRBV7-6 and TRBJ1-3, is GAGVSQSPRYKVTKRGQDVALRCDPISGHVSLYWYRQALGQGPEFLTYFNYEAQQDKSGLPNDRFSAERPEGSISTLTIQRTEQRDSAMYRCASSSSTGGSGNTIYFGEGSWLTVV.

This chain connects TRBV7-8 to TRBJ1-5; D not resolved. The CDR3 is 14 residues long. The V gene lost 1 base and the J gene lost 1 base, with 5 bases spanning the gap. CDR1 is SGHVS, CDR2 FQNEAQ, per germline. Written as DNA, the CDR3 is TGTGCCAGCAGCTTAGGTCGAAGCAATCAGCCCCAGCATTTT. Translating it yields CASSLGRSNQPQHF.

The chain is built from TRBV28 and TRBJ2-7, with 7 bases identical to TRBD1. With V trimmed by 3 bases and J by 5 bases, 7 bases remained unmatched. CDR1 and CDR2 (germline): MDHEN, SYDVKM. The CDR3 totals 14 residues. CDR3 loop: CASSFYQGVDEQYF. CDR3 coding DNA: TGTGCCAGCAGTTTTTACCAGGGGGTCGACGAGCAGTACTTC.

The chain uses TRBV29-1 and TRBJ2-1; possible D gene TRBD1, 6 bases. CDR3 length equals 12 residues. From germline, CDR1 is SQVTM and CDR2 ANQGSEA. The ends were cut back, 3 bases at V and 10 bases at J, with 13 bases in the middle. Here the CDR3 DNA reads TGCAGCGTTGAGCTACAGGGACGGGAGCAGTTCTTC. Translating it yields CSVELQGREQFF.

This clone has just a few counts. This sequence joins TRBV2 and TRBJ2-5; D could derive from TRBD1 or TRBD2 (6 bases each). Germline CDR1 and CDR2: SNHLY and FYNNEI. V was trimmed by 7 bases and J by 1 base, leaving 13 bases between them. The CDR3 sequence is 14 residues long. CDR3 protein: CASTLGGGQETQYF. The CDR3 nucleotides are TGTGCCAGCACCCTAGGAGGGGGCCAAGAGACCCAGTACTTC.

This clone appeared a few times. The DNA of the CDR3 is TGTGCCAGCAGGGTCCCAGGAACCTTTAACAATGAGCAGTTCTTC. As protein: CASRVPGTFNNEQFF. The chain joins TRBV6-1 to TRBJ2-1; D unclear. The V gene lost 6 bases and the J gene lost 5 bases, with 17 bases spanning the gap. This CDR3 has 15 residues. CDR1 is MNHNS and CDR2 is SASEGT in the germline V gene.

This rearrangement joins TRBV18 to TRBJ2-1; no clear D gene. CDR1 and CDR2 (germline): KGHSH, LQKENI. Trimming pared 4 bases from V and 4 bases from J, leaving 8 bases between. This CDR3 has 13 residues. The CDR3 spells CASSRVRYNEQFF. As DNA, the CDR3 is TGTGCCAGCTCACGGGTTAGATACAATGAGCAGTTCTTC. The complete variable domain, with remaining parts taken from reference TRBV18 and TRBJ2-1, reads NAGVMQNPRHLVRRRGQEARLRCSPMKGHSHVYWYRQLPEEGLKFMVYLQKENIIDESGMPKERFSAEFPKEGPSILRIQQVVRGDSAAYFCASSRVRYNEQFFGPGTRLTVL.

The V and J genes are TRBV11-2 and TRBJ2-7; TRBD2 aligns across 7 bases. The germline gives CDR1 SGHAT, CDR2 FQNNGV. The CDR3 sequence is 18 residues long. The V and J ends lost 3 bases and 5 bases, in that order; junction bases with no gene match: 19. CDR3 amino acids: CASSFRPPGGGVFDEQYF. For the CDR3, the DNA is TGTGCCAGCAGCTTTAGACCTCCCGGCGGGGGAGTGTTTGACGAGCAGTACTTC.

This clone has more than one count but fewer than ten. DNA of the CDR3: TGTGCCAGCAGCTTTGGTTCAATAGGACAGGGTCTCCGAAAACTGTTTTTT. Protein: CASSFGSIGQGLRKLFF. The chain carries TRBV28 and TRBJ1-4; 8 bases fit TRBD1. Germline CDR1 MDHEN, CDR2 SYDVKM. V gave up 6 bases and J gave up 10 bases; unmatched junction bases: 19. CDR3 size: 17 residues.

The V call is TRBV6-6, the J call TRBJ1-2; D ambiguous. The CDR3 has 14 amino acids. Trimming removed 5 bases from V and 2 bases from J, with 12 bases in between. Germline CDR1 and CDR2: MNHNY and SVGAGI (reference sequence). The CDR3 nucleotides are TGTGCCAGCAGTATGGGAGAATCAAACTATGGCTACACCTTC. This sequence encodes CASSMGESNYGYTF.

The CDR3 coding sequence is TGTGCCAGCAGTTCGACGGGCAATGAGCAGTTCTTC. Translating gives CASSSTGNEQFF. V gene TRBV2 combines with J gene TRBJ2-1; D uncertain. This CDR3 spans 12 amino acids. Germline CDR1 SNHLY, CDR2 FYNNEI. Between the trimmed V and J ends, which lost 5 bases and 6 bases, there was a span of 8 bases.